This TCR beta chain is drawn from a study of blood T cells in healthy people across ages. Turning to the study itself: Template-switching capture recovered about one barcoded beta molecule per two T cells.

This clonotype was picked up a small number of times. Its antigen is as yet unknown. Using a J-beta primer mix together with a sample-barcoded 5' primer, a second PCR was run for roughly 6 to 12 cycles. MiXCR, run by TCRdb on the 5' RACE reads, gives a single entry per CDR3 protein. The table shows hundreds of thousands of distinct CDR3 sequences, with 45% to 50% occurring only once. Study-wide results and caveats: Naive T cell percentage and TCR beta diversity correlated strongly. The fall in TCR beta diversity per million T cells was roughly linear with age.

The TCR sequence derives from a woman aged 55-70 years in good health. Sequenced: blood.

CDR3 loop: CASSKLAGGPSYEQYF. CDR3 in DNA: TGCGCCAGCAGCAAACTAGCGGGAGGGCCCTCCTACGAGCAGTACTTC. The rearrangement links TRBV5-1 to TRBJ2-7; 13 bases map to TRBD2. Losses at the gene ends were 4 bases for V and 0 bases for J; bases not matched to a gene: 4. CDR1 is SGHRS and CDR2 is YFSETQ in the germline V gene. There are 16 residues in the CDR3.